One and the same sample provided the 6 T cell receptor beta chains below, sequenced in a study of T cell changes during pregnancy in multiple sclerosis. TCRdb keeps only in-frame clones here, not all; method: immunoSEQ multiplex PCR. The data contain 60,000 to 90,000 clones, about 91% of them seen just once; the ten biggest clones take up less than 2.5%. The specimen was peripheral blood, collected before pregnancy. The receptors stem from a female donor with multiple sclerosis, enrolled in a pregnancy study.

The chain is built from TRBV11-1 and TRBJ1-2; D not certain. V was shortened by 3 bases and J by 3 bases, with 11 bases between the two germline ends. CDR1 SGHAT and CDR2 FQDESV come from the germline V gene (reference sequence). This CDR3 is 14 amino acids long. The CDR3 DNA reads TGTGCCAGCAGCTTGGGCCTGAAGGACTATGGCTACACCTTC. It translates to CASSLGLKDYGYTF.

The V and J genes are TRBV28 and TRBJ1-1; D is undetermined. CDR1 MDHEN and CDR2 SYDVKM come from the germline V gene. The CDR3 totals 18 residues. Trimming pared 4 bases from V and 0 bases from J, leaving 21 bases between. The CDR3 DNA reads as TGTGCCAGCAGTTCACCCCCGTACAGTCGTCTCATGAACACTGAAGCTTTCTTT. Protein product: CASSSPPYSRLMNTEAFF.

The gene calls are TRBV13 and TRBJ1-1; D is possibly TRBD1 (5 bases). Germline V gene sequence: CDR1 PRHDT, CDR2 FYEKMQ (reference sequence). Trimming stripped 1 base from V and 7 bases from J, with 10 bases between. The CDR3 consists of 13 residues. The CDR3 spells CASSLAGRGEAFF. The CDR3 region has the DNA TGTGCCAGCAGCTTAGCAGGGAGGGGTGAAGCTTTCTTT.

The rearrangement links TRBV13 to TRBJ2-3; no definite D call. The CDR3 consists of 22 residues. The V end lost 5 bases, the J end lost 0 bases, and 33 bases lay between the germline ends. CDR1 and CDR2 (germline): PRHDT, FYEKMQ (reference sequence). The CDR3 region is CASSPPLWRRGSPDYSTDTQYF. The DNA for the CDR3 is TGTGCCAGCAGCCCGCCCCTCTGGAGACGAGGATCCCCAGATTATAGCACAGATACGCAGTATTTT.

The chain has TRBV4-1 and TRBJ1-1; possibly TRBD1 for D (5 bases). The CDR3 sequence is 16 residues long. Germline-derived CDR1 and CDR2 are MGHRA and YSYEKL. The V gene lost 5 bases and the J gene lost 2 bases, with 18 bases spanning the gap. The CDR3 loop is CASSFHPRDANTEAFF. CDR3 in DNA: TGCGCCAGCAGCTTCCACCCCAGGGATGCTAACACTGAAGCTTTCTTT.

The CDR3 DNA is TGTGCCAGCAAGAACGCGACTAATGAAAAACTGTTTTTT. Protein: CASKNATNEKLFF. V usage is TRBV27 and J usage is TRBJ1-4; the D is unclear. V was shortened by 7 bases and J by 2 bases, with 8 bases between the two germline ends. The CDR3 runs 13 residues. Per germline, CDR1 MNHEY and CDR2 SMNVEV (reference sequence).